The rows below give T cell receptor beta chains drawn from one sample of a study of T cell clones after liver transplantation. Measured with immunoSEQ multiplex PCR; TCRdb has only the in-frame clones, and not every one. The data hold 53,000 or so clones, with around 85% observed a single time. Specimen: CD4+ T cells from blood, collected before liver transplant. All receptors derive from a human donor who received a liver transplant. CDR3s include the opening cysteine and the closing phenylalanine or tryptophan. Each record gives: V gene, clone size, D gene, J gene, CDR3 protein, CDR3 DNA. D genes are given only for firm matches. Clone sizes are given selectively: once, few, many, or a class where the clone is expanded.

v_gene: TRBV7-9; abundance: NA; d_gene: TRBD2; j_gene: TRBJ2-3; CDR3aa: CASSTGTSGRSDTQYF; CDR3nt: TGTGCCAGCAGCACCGGGACTAGCGGGAGATCAGATACGCAGTATTTT
v_gene: TRBV5-6; abundance: NA; d_gene: TRBD2; j_gene: TRBJ2-7; CDR3aa: CASSRGLAGSYEQYF; CDR3nt: TGTGCCAGCAGCCGGGGACTAGCGGGCTCCTACGAGCAGTACTTC
v_gene: TRBV7-2; abundance: NA; d_gene: NA; j_gene: TRBJ2-7; CDR3aa: CASSPNHGGTGNEQYF; CDR3nt: TGTGCCAGCAGCCCCAACCACGGCGGCACGGGGAACGAGCAGTACTTC
v_gene: TRBV5-5; abundance: NA; d_gene: TRBD1; j_gene: TRBJ2-7; CDR3aa: CASSSILTGGEQYF; CDR3nt: TGTGCCAGCAGCTCAATACTTACAGGGGGAGAGCAGTACTTC
v_gene: TRBV6-5; abundance: NA; d_gene: NA; j_gene: TRBJ2-7; CDR3aa: CASSTGYGAYEQYF; CDR3nt: TGTGCCAGCAGTACGGGGTATGGGGCATACGAGCAGTACTTC
v_gene: TRBV19; abundance: NA; d_gene: TRBD1; j_gene: TRBJ2-5; CDR3aa: CASGPGQPETQYF; CDR3nt: TGTGCCAGTGGACCGGGACAGCCAGAGACCCAGTACTTC
v_gene: TRBV11-2; abundance: NA; d_gene: NA; j_gene: TRBJ1-2; CDR3aa: CASSRNTGNYGYTF; CDR3nt: TGTGCCAGCAGCCGAAATACAGGGAACTATGGCTACACCTTC
v_gene: TRBV11-2; abundance: NA; d_gene: NA; j_gene: TRBJ2-1; CDR3aa: CASSLTRGVNNEQFF; CDR3nt: TGTGCCAGCAGCCTGACGCGAGGGGTGAACAATGAGCAGTTCTTC
v_gene: TRBV7-3; abundance: NA; d_gene: NA; j_gene: TRBJ2-1; CDR3aa: CASSLTLPGVYNEQFF; CDR3nt: TGTGCCAGCAGCTTAACCCTACCGGGAGTGTACAATGAGCAGTTCTTC
v_gene: TRBV7-3; abundance: NA; d_gene: NA; j_gene: TRBJ2-3; CDR3aa: CASSLGLTDTQYF; CDR3nt: TGTGCCAGCAGCTTAGGGTTAACAGATACGCAGTATTTT
v_gene: TRBV27; abundance: NA; d_gene: NA; j_gene: TRBJ2-7; CDR3aa: CASSPRGGYEQYF; CDR3nt: TGTGCCAGCAGTCCCCGAGGGGGCTACGAGCAGTACTTC
v_gene: TRBV4-1; abundance: NA; d_gene: NA; j_gene: TRBJ1-2; CDR3aa: CASSQVPGGVYGYTF; CDR3nt: TGCGCCAGCAGCCAAGTCCCGGGGGGCGTCTATGGCTACACCTTC
v_gene: TRBV5-4; abundance: NA; d_gene: TRBD1; j_gene: TRBJ2-3; CDR3aa: CASSSDRRDTQYF; CDR3nt: TGTGCCAGCAGCTCGGACAGGCGGGATACGCAGTATTTT
v_gene: TRBV10-3; abundance: NA; d_gene: NA; j_gene: TRBJ1-1; CDR3aa: CAISGTENTEAFF; CDR3nt: TGTGCCATCAGTGGGACAGAGAACACTGAAGCTTTCTTT
v_gene: TRBV13; abundance: NA; d_gene: TRBD2; j_gene: TRBJ2-3; CDR3aa: CASSQLAESTDTQYF; CDR3nt: TGTGCCAGCAGCCAACTAGCGGAGAGCACAGATACGCAGTATTTT
v_gene: TRBV7-2; abundance: NA; d_gene: NA; j_gene: TRBJ1-1; CDR3aa: CASSPSGPRRTEAFF; CDR3nt: TGTGCCAGCAGCCCCTCTGGACCCAGGCGGACTGAAGCTTTCTTT
v_gene: TRBV7-2; abundance: NA; d_gene: TRBD2; j_gene: TRBJ2-7; CDR3aa: CASSLAASGIEQYF; CDR3nt: TGTGCCAGCAGCTTAGCGGCTAGCGGGATTGAGCAGTACTTC
v_gene: TRBV7-6; abundance: NA; d_gene: NA; j_gene: TRBJ2-7; CDR3aa: CASSFQPGLSSYEQYF; CDR3nt: TGTGCCAGCAGCTTTCAGCCGGGTCTCAGCTCCTACGAGCAGTACTTC
v_gene: TRBV6-6; abundance: NA; d_gene: NA; j_gene: TRBJ2-7; CDR3aa: CASSYSSTSPQQYF; CDR3nt: TGTGCCAGCAGTTACTCCTCTACCAGCCCCCAGCAGTACTTC
v_gene: TRBV10-3; abundance: once; d_gene: TRBD1; j_gene: TRBJ1-6; CDR3aa: CAISGGTGTGSPLHF; CDR3nt: TGTGCCATCAGTGGGGGGACAGGAACGGGTTCACCCCTCCACTTT
v_gene: TRBV19; abundance: NA; d_gene: NA; j_gene: TRBJ2-1; CDR3aa: CASGPWASSYNEQFF; CDR3nt: TGTGCCAGTGGTCCGTGGGCCAGCTCCTACAATGAGCAGTTCTTC
v_gene: TRBV27; abundance: once; d_gene: TRBD2; j_gene: TRBJ2-5; CDR3aa: CASKSGAGSLQETQYF; CDR3nt: TGTGCCAGCAAGTCGGGAGCGGGATCCCTTCAAGAGACCCAGTACTTC
v_gene: TRBV5-1; abundance: NA; d_gene: TRBD2; j_gene: TRBJ2-3; CDR3aa: CASSLDTSGGFTDTQYF; CDR3nt: TGCGCCAGCAGCTTGGACACTAGCGGGGGGTTCACAGATACGCAGTATTTT
v_gene: TRBV30; abundance: NA; d_gene: NA; j_gene: TRBJ2-5; CDR3aa: CAWKLGLPRETQYF; CDR3nt: TGTGCCTGGAAGCTTGGATTGCCAAGAGAGACCCAGTACTTC
v_gene: TRBV7-6; abundance: NA; d_gene: NA; j_gene: TRBJ2-7; CDR3aa: CASSPFGQGPYEQYF; CDR3nt: TGTGCCAGCAGCCCCTTTGGGCAGGGTCCCTACGAGCAGTACTTC
v_gene: TRBV6-1; abundance: NA; d_gene: TRBD2; j_gene: TRBJ2-5; CDR3aa: CASSEVMWGGGETQYF; CDR3nt: TGTGCCAGCAGTGAAGTAATGTGGGGGGGAGGGGAGACCCAGTACTTC
v_gene: TRBV5-1; abundance: once; d_gene: NA; j_gene: TRBJ2-3; CDR3aa: CASSLTGRLPGAQYF; CDR3nt: TGCGCCAGCAGCTTGACAGGGCGGCTACCAGGGGCGCAGTATTTT
v_gene: TRBV4-1; abundance: NA; d_gene: NA; j_gene: TRBJ1-1; CDR3aa: CASSPHGVGNTEAFF; CDR3nt: TGCGCCAGCAGCCCGCATGGGGTTGGGAACACTGAAGCTTTCTTT
v_gene: TRBV5-1; abundance: NA; d_gene: TRBD2; j_gene: TRBJ2-3; CDR3aa: CASSSGTRTSTDTQYF; CDR3nt: TGCGCCAGCAGCTCCGGGACTAGGACGTCCACAGATACGCAGTATTTT
v_gene: TRBV5-4; abundance: NA; d_gene: TRBD1; j_gene: TRBJ2-6; CDR3aa: CASSSGQSSGANVLTF; CDR3nt: TGTGCCAGCAGCTCGGGACAGTCTAGTGGGGCCAACGTCCTGACTTTC
v_gene: TRBV4-2; abundance: medium-sized; d_gene: NA; j_gene: TRBJ1-1; CDR3aa: CASSLPEANTEAFF; CDR3nt: TGTGCCAGCAGCCTACCGGAGGCGAACACTGAAGCTTTCTTT
v_gene: TRBV19; abundance: NA; d_gene: NA; j_gene: TRBJ1-2; CDR3aa: CASSAGQYGYTF; CDR3nt: TGTGCCAGTAGTGCCGGACAGTATGGCTACACCTTC
v_gene: TRBV7-2; abundance: once; d_gene: NA; j_gene: TRBJ2-3; CDR3aa: CASSTRTTSDTQYF; CDR3nt: TGTGCCAGCAGCACTCGGACTACCTCAGATACGCAGTATTTT
v_gene: TRBV6-5; abundance: NA; d_gene: NA; j_gene: TRBJ1-1; CDR3aa: CASRKIGNTEAFF; CDR3nt: TGTGCCAGTCGTAAAATAGGGAACACTGAAGCTTTCTTT
v_gene: TRBV6-6; abundance: once; d_gene: TRBD1; j_gene: TRBJ1-1; CDR3aa: CASSYSWDRGAPFF; CDR3nt: TGTGCCAGCAGTTACTCTTGGGACAGGGGGGCACCTTTCTTT
v_gene: TRBV6-1; abundance: NA; d_gene: TRBD2; j_gene: TRBJ2-7; CDR3aa: CASSVRELGYEQYF; CDR3nt: TGTGCCAGCAGTGTGCGGGAGCTAGGCTACGAGCAGTACTTC
v_gene: TRBV19; abundance: NA; d_gene: NA; j_gene: TRBJ2-5; CDR3aa: CASSRSAGSGETQYF; CDR3nt: TGTGCCAGTAGTAGATCGGCAGGGAGTGGAGAGACCCAGTACTTC
v_gene: TRBV19; abundance: NA; d_gene: NA; j_gene: TRBJ1-5; CDR3aa: CASQRRPPNQPQHF; CDR3nt: TGTGCCAGCCAGAGAAGGCCCCCGAATCAGCCCCAGCATTTT
v_gene: TRBV30; abundance: NA; d_gene: NA; j_gene: TRBJ2-3; CDR3aa: CACTTGGDTQYF; CDR3nt: TGTGCCTGCACCACAGGCGGAGATACGCAGTATTTT
v_gene: TRBV9; abundance: NA; d_gene: NA; j_gene: TRBJ2-3; CDR3aa: CASSVIGRLTDTQYF; CDR3nt: TGTGCCAGCAGCGTAATAGGGCGCCTCACAGATACGCAGTATTTT
v_gene: TRBV18; abundance: NA; d_gene: NA; j_gene: TRBJ2-5; CDR3aa: CASSPIGGQETQYF; CDR3nt: TGTGCCAGCTCACCAATCGGAGGCCAAGAGACCCAGTACTTC
v_gene: TRBV13; abundance: once; d_gene: NA; j_gene: TRBJ2-3; CDR3aa: CASSYPNSYTDTQYF; CDR3nt: TGTGCCAGCAGCTATCCTAACTCGTACACAGATACGCAGTATTTT
v_gene: TRBV19; abundance: NA; d_gene: NA; j_gene: TRBJ1-1; CDR3aa: CASSTGYTEAFF; CDR3nt: TGTGCCAGTAGTACGGGGTACACTGAAGCTTTCTTT
v_gene: TRBV7-2; abundance: NA; d_gene: TRBD2; j_gene: TRBJ2-3; CDR3aa: CASSFRVLAGSTDTQYF; CDR3nt: TGTGCCAGCAGCTTCAGGGTGTTAGCGGGATCTACAGATACGCAGTATTTT
v_gene: TRBV6-1; abundance: few; d_gene: NA; j_gene: TRBJ1-4; CDR3aa: CASSVQLPNEKLFF; CDR3nt: TGTGCCAGCAGTGTTCAGCTACCTAATGAAAAACTGTTTTTT
v_gene: TRBV5-1; abundance: NA; d_gene: NA; j_gene: TRBJ1-1; CDR3aa: CATRGLRDTEAFF; CDR3nt: TGCGCCACCAGGGGCCTCCGGGACACTGAAGCTTTCTTT
v_gene: TRBV28; abundance: NA; d_gene: TRBD1; j_gene: TRBJ1-1; CDR3aa: CAITGVKPGGYTEAFF; CDR3nt: TGTGCCATAACAGGGGTCAAGCCTGGGGGGTACACTGAAGCTTTCTTT
v_gene: TRBV9; abundance: NA; d_gene: NA; j_gene: TRBJ2-1; CDR3aa: CASGDVSSYNEQFF; CDR3nt: TGTGCCAGCGGAGACGTGAGCTCCTACAATGAGCAGTTCTTC
v_gene: TRBV27; abundance: few; d_gene: TRBD1; j_gene: TRBJ1-5; CDR3aa: CASRGTGGNQPQHF; CDR3nt: TGTGCCAGCAGGGGGACAGGCGGCAATCAGCCCCAGCATTTT
v_gene: TRBV6-5; abundance: NA; d_gene: NA; j_gene: TRBJ2-7; CDR3aa: CASSYDRTTSYEQYF; CDR3nt: TGTGCCAGCAGTTACGACAGGACAACCTCCTACGAGCAGTACTTC
v_gene: TRBV7-3; abundance: NA; d_gene: NA; j_gene: TRBJ1-1; CDR3aa: CASSLGSNTEAFF; CDR3nt: TGTGCCAGCAGCCTAGGATCTAACACTGAAGCTTTCTTT
v_gene: TRBV7-8; abundance: NA; d_gene: NA; j_gene: TRBJ2-5; CDR3aa: CASSFGQGWQETQYF; CDR3nt: TGTGCCAGCAGCTTCGGGCAGGGGTGGCAAGAGACCCAGTACTTC
v_gene: TRBV7-3; abundance: NA; d_gene: NA; j_gene: TRBJ1-1; CDR3aa: CASSLNPLGKNTEAFF; CDR3nt: TGTGCCAGCAGCTTAAACCCCCTCGGGAAGAACACTGAAGCTTTCTTT
v_gene: TRBV11-2; abundance: few; d_gene: TRBD2; j_gene: TRBJ2-2; CDR3aa: CASSPLRAGVYTGELFF; CDR3nt: TGTGCCAGCAGCCCCCTGCGCGCGGGGGTCTACACCGGGGAGCTGTTTTTT
v_gene: TRBV5-1; abundance: NA; d_gene: TRBD2; j_gene: TRBJ2-3; CDR3aa: CASSQRTGGSTDTQYF; CDR3nt: TGCGCCAGCAGCCAGAGAACGGGGGGGAGCACAGATACGCAGTATTTT